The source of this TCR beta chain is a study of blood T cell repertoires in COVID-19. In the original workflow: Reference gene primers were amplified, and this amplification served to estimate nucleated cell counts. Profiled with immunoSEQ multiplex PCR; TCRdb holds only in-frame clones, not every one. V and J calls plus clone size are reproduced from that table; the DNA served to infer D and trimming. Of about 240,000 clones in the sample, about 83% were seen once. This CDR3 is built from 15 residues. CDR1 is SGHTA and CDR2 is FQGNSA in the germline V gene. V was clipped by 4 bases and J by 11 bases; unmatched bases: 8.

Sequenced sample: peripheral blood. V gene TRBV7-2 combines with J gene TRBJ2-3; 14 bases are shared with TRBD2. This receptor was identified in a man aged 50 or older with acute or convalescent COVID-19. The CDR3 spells CASSSLGLAGVMQYF. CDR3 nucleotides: TGTGCCAGCAGCTCTCTGGGACTAGCGGGAGTTATGCAGTATTTT.